These 18 T cell receptor beta chains originate from one sample sequenced in a study of T cells in Graves' hyperthyroidism and ophthalmopathy (dated by TCRdb to about 2019). Receptor amplification or capture employed multiplex PCR. Sequenced on an Illumina HiSeq 2000. The TCR beta CDR3 regions were amplified from RNA transcripts. The TCR CDR3 was subjected to a first round of RT-PCR using the HTBI primer set and the Qiagen OneStep RT-PCR kit. Clones were called with MiXCR by TCRdb after fastp trimmed the public reads at Q25, and only in-frame beta chains were retained. One record per CDR3 amino acid sequence lists the most common genes and DNA. For this sample the table gives some 720,000 distinct CDR3 sequences, of which around 15% were detected only once. Approximately 8% of the sample goes to the ten largest clones. The sample comprised blood. All receptors come from a man between 18 and 35 years old with Graves' hyperthyroidism.

This clonotype was picked up many times. The CDR3 protein is CASRPTGGVYPYEQYF. Written as DNA, the CDR3 is TGTGCCAGCAGACCTACGGGGGGGGTATACCCCTACGAGCAGTACTTC. The genes are TRBV6-1 and TRBJ2-7, with 8 positions matching TRBD2. CDR3 length equals 16 residues. J was trimmed by 2 bases and V by 6 bases; bases with no gene match: 12. Per the germline V gene, CDR1 is MNHNS and CDR2 is SASEGT.

This clonotype was seen more than once but under ten times. This chain's CDR3 is CASGTGTGQPQHF. In DNA form, the CDR3 reads TGTGCCAGCGGTACAGGGACGGGCCAGCCCCAGCATTTT. The rearrangement links TRBV2 to TRBJ1-5; D might be TRBD1 (6 bases). The CDR3 contains 13 residues. In germline, CDR1 is SNHLY, CDR2 FYNNEI. V gave up 8 bases and J gave up 7 bases, with 15 bases separating them.

This clonotype has more than one count but fewer than ten. This may arise from a read error, as a much more abundant clone is one base away. The gene calls are TRBV28 and TRBJ2-7; 7 bases align to TRBD2. With V trimmed by 1 base and J by 2 bases, 5 bases remained unmatched. The CDR3 covers 15 residues. Germline values: CDR1 MDHEN, CDR2 SYDVKM. The CDR3: CASSLLREHPYEQYF. CDR3 bases: TGTGCCAGCAGTTTATTGCGGGAGCACCCCTACGAGCAGTACTTC.

This clonotype occurred a few times. V gene TRBV10-3 combines with J gene TRBJ2-3; TRBD1 matches at 8 bases. CDR1 and CDR2 from the germline V gene are ENHRY and SYGVKD. The length of the CDR3 is 15 residues. V shed 6 bases, J shed 7 bases, and the junction held 12 bases outside the gene matches. The CDR3: CAISHSTGQEYTQYF. CDR3 nucleotides: TGTGCCATCAGCCATTCAACGGGACAGGAGTATACGCAGTATTTT.

This clonotype was recorded at least ten times. This chain links TRBV28 with TRBJ1-6; D remains unclear. This CDR3 has 12 residues. Germline values: CDR1 MDHEN, CDR2 SYDVKM. Trimming took off 2 bases at V and 9 bases at J, with 5 bases between the two ends. This chain's CDR3 is CASSLTRSPLHF. CDR3 DNA sequence: TGTGCCAGCAGTTTAACTCGTTCACCCCTCCACTTT.

Points on this clonotype: At one end, the junction sequence differs from germline, possibly due to a read error. The V call is TRBV27, the J call TRBJ2-1; 10 nucleotides match TRBD1. Germline-derived CDR1 and CDR2 are MNHEY and SMNVEV (reference sequence). CDR3 length: 16 residues. The CDR3 nucleotides are TGTGCCAGCAGTCCACTACCGGGACAGGGGATCTATGAACAGTTCTTC. This gives the protein CASSPLPGQGIYEQFF.

This clonotype was seen ten or more times. J is TRBJ2-5 and V is TRBV7-2; 16 nucleotides line up with TRBD2. J gave up 4 bases and V 4 bases, and 6 bases lay outside the gene matches. Germline V CDR1 and CDR2: SGHTA, FQGNSA. The CDR3 contains 17 residues. CDR3 bases: TGTGCCAGCAGCTCCACGGGACTAGCGGGAGGGGGAGAGACCCAGTACTTC. Residues: CASSSTGLAGGGETQYF.

The chain carries TRBV6-1 and TRBJ2-1, with 7 positions matching TRBD2. The V gene end was trimmed by 8 bases and the J gene end by 6 bases; junction bases not matched to a gene: 10. Germline V gives CDR1 MNHNS, CDR2 SASEGT. The CDR3 runs 14 residues. The CDR3: CASGGWGGTNEQFF. CDR3 in DNA: TGTGCCAGCGGGGGTTGGGGGGGGACCAATGAGCAGTTCTTC.

This chain connects TRBV7-9 to TRBJ2-3; D remains ambiguous. V dropped 1 base and J dropped 14 bases, with 13 bases sitting between them. Germline V gene lookup returns CDR1 SEHNR and CDR2 FQNEAQ (reference sequence). This CDR3 has 12 amino acids. CDR3 loop: CASSLERFRVYF. The CDR3 DNA sequence: TGTGCCAGCAGCTTAGAACGGTTTAGGGTGTATTTT.

The chain uses TRBV9 and TRBJ2-1; D perhaps matches TRBD2 (6 bases). This CDR3 region has 19 residues. Germline CDR1 reads SGDLS; CDR2 reads YYNGEE. V dropped 2 bases and J dropped 3 bases, with 24 bases sitting between them. CDR3 DNA: TGTGCCAGCAGCGTGGGATTGGTCCGGGACTTTGGGTACTACAATGAGCAGTTCTTC. This translates into CASSVGLVRDFGYYNEQFF.

A note on this clonotype: A read error is possible here, since a much larger clone lies one base away. The CDR3 does not end in the conserved phenylalanine or tryptophan, so this is likely a read error. The rearrangement links TRBV19 to TRBJ2-1; the match to TRBD2 covers 9 bases. The ends lost 5 bases at V and 7 bases at J; junction bases unmatched: 15. This CDR3 has 17 amino acids. Germline V gene data show CDR1 as LNHDA and CDR2 as SQIVND (reference sequence). Here the CDR3 reads CASSPRRREGWVNEQFS. DNA of the CDR3: TGTGCCAGTAGTCCTAGGCGGCGGGAGGGTTGGGTTAATGAGCAGTTCTCC.

On this clonotype itself: A much larger clone is a single base away; this may be a read error. The V call is TRBV6-1, the J call TRBJ2-7; no clear D. Germline assignment: CDR1 MNHNS and CDR2 SASEGT. V lost 6 bases, J lost 5 bases, and 20 bases lay in between. This CDR3 has 15 amino acids. The CDR3 DNA sequence: TGTGCCAGCAGCCCCGTGGGCCCAGCTCCCGACGAGCAGTACTTC. As protein: CASSPVGPAPDEQYF.

This chain links TRBV19 with TRBJ2-2, with D perhaps matching TRBD1 (5 bases). Germline V gene lookup returns CDR1 LNHDA and CDR2 SQIVND (reference sequence). This CDR3 spans 15 amino acids. Trimming took 4 bases from V and 0 from J, leaving 9 bases between them. The CDR3 loop reads CASSTDRPNTGELFF. As DNA, the CDR3 is TGTGCCAGTAGTACTGACAGACCGAACACCGGGGAGCTGTTTTTT.

The chain has TRBV30 and TRBJ2-1, with 9 nucleotides matching TRBD2. Germline V CDR1 and CDR2: GTSNPN, SVGIG (reference sequence). The CDR3 is made up of 14 amino acids. V shed 1 base, J shed 4 bases, and the junction held 2 bases outside the gene matches. CDR3 sequence reads: CAWSGTSVYNEQFF. The DNA of the CDR3 is TGTGCCTGGAGTGGGACTAGCGTTTACAATGAGCAGTTCTTC.

This clonotype was detected many times. This chain connects TRBV7-9 to TRBJ2-1; D gene unclear. V dropped 1 base and J dropped 2 bases, with 15 bases sitting between them. The CDR3 runs 17 residues. In germline, CDR1 is SEHNR, CDR2 FQNEAQ (reference sequence). The CDR3 bases are TGTGCCAGCAGCTTAGGCATCGGGTCGGTGGCCTACAATGAGCAGTTCTTC. Residues: CASSLGIGSVAYNEQFF.

Of note for this clonotype: Just one base apart from a much larger clone, this may be a read error. The rearrangement joins TRBV20-1 to TRBJ2-7, with TRBD2 identical over 11 bases. V trimming: 1 base; J trimming: 4 bases; junction bases outside the gene matches: 12. Per the germline V gene, CDR1 is DFQATT and CDR2 is SNEGSKA (reference sequence). The CDR3 sequence is 17 residues long. The CDR3 nucleotides read TGCAGTGCTAGAGCTTTTAGCGGGGGGGCCCAGGAGTACGAGCAGTACTTC. Encoded protein: CSARAFSGGAQEYEQYF.

This clonotype was observed at least ten times. The V and J genes are TRBV2 and TRBJ2-4; 7 bases are a match to TRBD1. The CDR3 sequence is 16 residues long. With 8 bases clipped from V and 0 bases from J, the junction kept 10 bases outside the gene matches. Germline CDR1 reads SNHLY; CDR2 reads FYNNEI. The CDR3 loop reads CASVPQGFIAKNIQYF. CDR3 DNA sequence: TGTGCCAGCGTTCCACAGGGGTTCATAGCCAAAAACATTCAGTACTTC.

Comment on this clonotype: A much larger clone differs from this one at a single base, so this may be a read error. The gene calls are TRBV11-3 and TRBJ2-1; no clear D. Germline lookup yields CDR1 SGHNT and CDR2 YENEEA. CDR3 size: 13 residues. The CDR3 nucleotides read TGTGCCAGCGGCTTATCAGGTTGGAATGAGCAGTTCTTC. Translated: CASGLSGWNEQFF.